A single sample gave rise to the 28 T cell receptor beta chains below, sequenced in a study of cytomegalovirus exposure and HLA in healthy donors. The PCR was carried out with 60 Vbeta primers and 13 Jbeta primers. Here immunoSEQ multiplex PCR was the method, and the copy in TCRdb shows in-frame clones only, minus some. Seen here are approximately 90,000 clones, roughly three quarters observed once, and the top ten hold about 1.4%. Sequenced material: PBMCs. The receptors come from a male donor in good health and CMV-seronegative.

This rearrangement joins TRBV9 to TRBJ2-3; D is ambiguous. This CDR3 contains 14 residues. With 0 bases removed from V and 4 bases from J, the gap between germline ends came to 9 bases. The germline CDR1 and CDR2 sequences are SGDLS and YYNGEE. CDR3 residues: CASSVDFASDTQYF. The DNA for the CDR3 is TGTGCCAGCAGCGTAGATTTCGCGTCAGATACGCAGTATTTT.

The V and J genes are TRBV14 and TRBJ1-6; 8 nucleotides agree with TRBD1. Germline trimming cut 3 bases from V and 9 bases from J; bases unmatched to any gene: 1. This CDR3 region has 13 residues. CDR1 is SGHDN, CDR2 FVKESK, per germline. Here the CDR3 reads CASSHGQGSPLHF. For the CDR3, the DNA is TGTGCCAGCAGCCATGGACAGGGTTCACCCCTCCACTTT.

The chain carries TRBV6-6 and TRBJ2-3, with 7 bases identical to TRBD2. This CDR3 comprises 15 residues. CDR1 and CDR2 from the germline V gene are MNHNY and SVGAGI (reference sequence). With 7 bases clipped from V and 5 bases from J, the junction kept 12 bases outside the gene matches. CDR3 nucleotides: TGTGCCAGCACCTGGGGAACGGGGAGGGAAGATACGCAGTATTTT. The encoded protein is CASTWGTGREDTQYF.

The chain couples TRBV19 to TRBJ2-1; 7 bases line up with TRBD2. The germline gives CDR1 LNHDA, CDR2 SQIVND (reference sequence). With V trimmed by 6 bases and J by 8 bases, 13 bases remained unmatched. The CDR3 runs to 15 residues. As DNA, the CDR3 is TGTGCCAGTAGCCTCCCCTGGGGAGGGGTCGATGAGCAGTTCTTC. It yields the protein CASSLPWGGVDEQFF.

This chain links TRBV10-1 with TRBJ2-3; D is possibly TRBD1 (6 bases). The V gene lost 2 bases and the J gene lost 5 bases, with 8 bases spanning the gap. CDR3 size: 13 residues. The germline V gene has CDR1 WNHNN and CDR2 SYGVQD (reference sequence). The CDR3, as DNA: TGCGCCAGCAGTGAGCCCAGGGGAGATACGCAGTATTTT. It specifies CASSEPRGDTQYF.

The chain couples TRBV27 to TRBJ2-7, with TRBD1 matching 10 bases. Germline V lookup: CDR1 MNHEY, CDR2 SMNVEV (reference sequence). The V segment lost 6 bases and the J segment 2 bases; nucleotides outside the gene matches: 16. The CDR3 runs to 18 residues. CDR3 residues: CASRPNPGQGLGAYEQYF. The CDR3 DNA reads TGTGCCAGCAGGCCAAATCCGGGACAGGGGTTAGGAGCCTACGAGCAGTACTTC.

As concerns this clone: Other DNA sequences of this sample code for an identical CDR3. The chain couples TRBV5-4 to TRBJ1-2; a weak D match, TRBD1 (5 bases). CDR1 SGHNT and CDR2 YYREEE come from the germline V gene (reference sequence). CDR3 size: 12 residues. Trimming removed 4 bases from V and 4 bases from J, with 8 bases in between. The DNA of the CDR3 is TGTGCCAGCAGCCCCGACAGCTATGGCTACACCTTC. Encoded protein: CASSPDSYGYTF.

The rearrangement uses TRBV19 and TRBJ2-3; 13 bases are a match to TRBD2. This CDR3 is 16 amino acids long. Losses at the gene ends were 7 bases for V and 4 bases for J; bases not matched to a gene: 8. Germline assignment: CDR1 LNHDA and CDR2 SQIVND (reference sequence). The CDR3 nucleotides read TGTGCCAGTACGACTAGCGGGAGGTGGGGCTCAGATACGCAGTATTTT. Amino acids: CASTTSGRWGSDTQYF.

The chain has TRBV28 and TRBJ1-2; no clear D gene. Germline loops: CDR1 MDHEN, CDR2 SYDVKM. The CDR3 contains 15 residues. V was shortened by 6 bases and J by 8 bases, with 22 bases between the two germline ends. The CDR3 DNA reads as TGTGCCAGCAGCCTCCCTCGTGGTCGAGGCATCGGCTACACCTTC. This gives the protein CASSLPRGRGIGYTF.

V gene TRBV5-1 combines with J gene TRBJ1-6; D is perhaps TRBD1 (6 bases). The germline V gene has CDR1 SGHRS and CDR2 YFSETQ. Trimming left V 3 bases short and J 7 bases short, with 11 bases between. This CDR3 is 14 amino acids long. The CDR3 coding sequence is TGCGCCAGCAGCTCCGGGACAAAAAATTCACCCCTCCACTTT. Translated: CASSSGTKNSPLHF.

The chain links TRBV7-2 to TRBJ2-7; D unclear. The V gene's germline CDR1 is SGHTA and CDR2 FQGNSA. V lost 2 bases and J lost 7, with 9 bases in between. This CDR3 region has 12 residues. CDR3 DNA sequence: TGTGCCAGCAGCTTATATTCGCGGGAGCAGTACTTC. Amino acids: CASSLYSREQYF.

This chain joins TRBV18 and TRBJ2-7; tentatively, D is TRBD2 (6 bases). The CDR3 has 12 residues. Germline CDR1 is KGHSH and CDR2 is LQKENI. Trimming left V 3 bases short and J 5 bases short, with 8 bases between. The CDR3 loop is CASSPGLHEQYF. The CDR3 DNA reads TGTGCCAGCTCACCGGGACTCCACGAGCAGTACTTC.

V and J are TRBV6-5 and TRBJ2-7, with a weak D call TRBD1 (7 bases). The germline V and J ends were trimmed by 2 bases and 7 bases, with 18 bases remaining between them. CDR1 is MNHEY, CDR2 SVGAGI, per germline. This CDR3 region has 15 residues. This CDR3 is CASSYTRGAWREQYF. CDR3 DNA sequence: TGTGCCAGCAGTTACACCAGGGGGGCCTGGCGGGAGCAGTACTTC.

This clone appeared a single time. The chain has TRBV18 and TRBJ2-7, with 7 bases identical to TRBD1. The V gene's germline CDR1 is KGHSH and CDR2 LQKENI. V trimming: 2 bases; J trimming: 2 bases; junction bases outside the gene matches: 3. This CDR3 has 14 amino acids. The CDR3 nucleotides read TGTGCCAGCTCACCAGGACAGGCAGCCTACGAGCAGTACTTC. Its translation is CASSPGQAAYEQYF. The full variable domain, with the rest looked up from reference TRBV18 and TRBJ2-7, is NAGVMQNPRHLVRRRGQEARLRCSPMKGHSHVYWYRQLPEEGLKFMVYLQKENIIDESGMPKERFSAEFPKEGPSILRIQQVVRGDSAAYFCASSPGQAAYEQYFGPGTRLTVT.

This clone was observed once. This chain links TRBV5-1 with TRBJ2-3; 9 positions match TRBD1. Trimming removed 3 bases from V and 1 base from J; junction bases left unmatched: 3. Germline CDR1 SGHRS, CDR2 YFSETQ. CDR3 length equals 15 residues. For the CDR3, the DNA is TGCGCCAGCAGCTCTACAGGGGGCGGCACAGATACGCAGTATTTT. Translation: CASSSTGGGTDTQYF. Combining the CDR3 with reference TRBV5-1 and TRBJ2-3 gives the whole variable domain KAGVTQTPRYLIKTRGQQVTLSCSPISGHRSVSWYQQTPGQGLQFLFEYFSETQRNKGNFPGRFSGRQFSNSRSEMNVSTLELGDSALYLCASSSTGGGTDTQYFGPGTRLTVL.

The CDR3 DNA reads as TGTGCCAGCAGTTTAGCGGGGGGAGTAGAGACCCAGTACTTC. Its translation: CASSLAGGVETQYF. The chain couples TRBV27 to TRBJ2-5, with 8 bases fitting TRBD2. CDR1 is MNHEY and CDR2 is SMNVEV in the germline V gene (reference sequence). CDR3 length: 14 amino acids. J was trimmed by 4 bases and V by 2 bases; bases with no gene match: 3.

J is TRBJ1-5 and V is TRBV9; no clear D gene. V was clipped by 0 bases and J by 2 bases, with 9 bases between them. This CDR3 spans 15 amino acids. CDR1 and CDR2 from the germline V gene are SGDLS and YYNGEE. DNA for the CDR3: TGTGCCAGCAGCGTAGGGAGTGTGGGCAATCAGCCCCAGCATTTT. Amino acids: CASSVGSVGNQPQHF.

This clone has only a few counts. CDR3 nucleotides: TGTGCCAGCAGCCCCAATGCGGGAGAAAGCGGGGAGCTGTTTTTT. This sequence encodes CASSPNAGESGELFF. The chain uses TRBV5-4 and TRBJ2-2; TRBD2 agrees at 7 bases. Trimming removed 4 bases from V and 7 bases from J; junction bases left unmatched: 10. There are 15 residues in the CDR3. Germline CDR1 is SGHNT and CDR2 is YYREEE (reference sequence).

This clone was seen a few times. The gene calls are TRBV28 and TRBJ2-3, with TRBD1 matching 11 bases. The CDR3 runs to 14 residues. The junction had 7 bases not matched to a gene; V was cut back by 6 bases and J by 8 bases. Germline lookup yields CDR1 MDHEN and CDR2 SYDVKM. The DNA for the CDR3 is TGTGCCAGCAGATTCGGGACAGGGGGGGGTACGCAGTATTTT. Translation: CASRFGTGGGTQYF.

V is TRBV10-3 and J is TRBJ1-5; possibly TRBD1 for D (5 bases). The CDR3 length is 14 residues. V was shortened by 2 bases and J by 7 bases, with 12 bases between the two germline ends. Germline CDR1 is ENHRY and CDR2 is SYGVKD. CDR3 sequence: CAISEQRGGQPQHF. For the CDR3, the DNA is TGTGCCATCAGTGAGCAAAGGGGAGGGCAGCCCCAGCATTTT.

V and J are TRBV6-1 and TRBJ1-5; D remains ambiguous. Trimming removed 2 bases from V and 9 bases from J, with 17 bases in between. Germline loops: CDR1 MNHNS, CDR2 SASEGT. The CDR3 spans 15 residues. CDR3 amino acids: CASSERNDLSGPQHF. The CDR3 DNA is TGTGCCAGCAGTGAACGCAATGATCTGTCGGGGCCCCAGCATTTT.

The rearrangement uses TRBV27 and TRBJ2-6; TRBD1 matches at 10 bases. This CDR3 comprises 17 residues. The ends lost 5 bases at V and 0 bases at J; junction bases unmatched: 4. The germline gives CDR1 MNHEY, CDR2 SMNVEV (reference sequence). The CDR3 DNA reads as TGTGCCAGCAGTCCGGGACAGGGGTTCTCTGGGGCCAACGTCCTGACTTTC. The encoded protein is CASSPGQGFSGANVLTF.

This clone was recorded once. The rearrangement links TRBV28 to TRBJ2-1; no clear D. Trimming left V 3 bases short and J 5 bases short, with 8 bases between. The CDR3 is 13 residues long. CDR1 MDHEN and CDR2 SYDVKM come from the germline V gene. The chain's CDR3 is CASSFPTNNEQFF. CDR3 bases: TGTGCCAGCAGTTTCCCCACAAACAATGAGCAGTTCTTC.

This clone was detected a few times. This chain uses TRBV6-1 with TRBJ2-7; D not certain. The V and J ends lost 3 bases and 3 bases respectively, with 18 bases between them. CDR3 length: 16 residues. Germline assignment: CDR1 MNHNS and CDR2 SASEGT. CDR3 region: CASSDTLRPPIYEQYF. The CDR3 DNA reads TGTGCCAGCAGTGATACCCTCAGGCCTCCCATCTACGAGCAGTACTTC.

The CDR3 DNA reads as TGTGCCAGCGGGGGGGAGTACTTC. It specifies CASGGEYF. The chain has TRBV21-1 and TRBJ2-5; the table's TRBD2 call for D was not verified on the DNA. TRBV21-1 counts as a pseudogene. The CDR3 sequence is 8 residues long.

The chain couples TRBV5-1 to TRBJ2-1; 15 bases match TRBD2. This CDR3 is 19 amino acids long. Germline loops: CDR1 SGHRS, CDR2 YFSETQ. Trimming at V came to 5 bases and at J to 2 bases, leaving 11 bases not matched to a gene. CDR3 amino acids: CASSPGTSGRLPPYNEQFF. The CDR3 DNA reads as TGCGCCAGCAGTCCCGGGACTAGCGGGAGGCTACCCCCCTACAATGAGCAGTTCTTC.

The V call is TRBV7-9, the J call TRBJ2-7, with 9 positions matching TRBD1. CDR1 is SEHNR and CDR2 is FQNEAQ in the germline V gene (reference sequence). The V and J ends lost 3 bases and 5 bases, in that order; junction bases with no gene match: 5. CDR3 length equals 14 residues. The CDR3 protein is CASSFDRGRDEQYF. In nucleotides, the CDR3 is TGTGCCAGCAGCTTTGACAGGGGGAGAGACGAGCAGTACTTC.

This chain joins TRBV6-5 and TRBJ2-7; 10 bases map to TRBD2. With V trimmed by 5 bases and J by 2 bases, 3 bases remained unmatched. The CDR3 runs 14 residues. Per the germline V gene, CDR1 is MNHEY and CDR2 is SVGAGI. CDR3 DNA sequence: TGTGCCAGCAGTCAAGCGGGGGGGACCTACGAGCAGTACTTC. This encodes CASSQAGGTYEQYF.